These 17 T cell receptor beta chains were sequenced from one sample in a study of blood T cell repertoires in COVID-19. Repertoires were generated with immunoSEQ multiplex PCR, while TCRdb's copy carries only in-frame clones and drops some. The repertoire has 80,000 to 95,000 clones, 70% to 85% of them found once; the top ten carry roughly 4%. What was sequenced was peripheral blood. These receptors were collected from a woman in her forties or fifties with acute or convalescent COVID-19.

The genes are TRBV13 and TRBJ2-3; 8 bases line up with TRBD2. This CDR3 contains 16 residues. From germline, CDR1 is PRHDT and CDR2 FYEKMQ (reference sequence). Germline trimming cut 5 bases from V and 5 bases from J; bases unmatched to any gene: 12. The CDR3 DNA sequence: TGTGCCAGCAGCCTCCGGGAGGGGGGGCGGAAAGATACGCAGTATTTT. This gives the protein CASSLREGGRKDTQYF.

The genes are TRBV12-3 or TRBV12-4 and TRBJ1-1, with 7 bases matching TRBD1. This CDR3 comprises 12 residues. Trimming took 6 bases from V and 8 from J; bases not matched to a gene: 6. For the CDR3, the DNA is TGTGCCAGCAGGGAAAGGGACAGCGAAGCTTTCTTT. Amino acids: CASRERDSEAFF.

V usage is TRBV12-3 or TRBV12-4 and J usage is TRBJ1-2; 9 bases match TRBD1. V lost 7 bases, J lost 8 bases, and 8 bases stayed unmatched. The CDR3 extends over 13 amino acids. As DNA, the CDR3 is TGTGCCAGCACTATCGGGACAGGGAAAGGCTACACCTTC. It yields the protein CASTIGTGKGYTF.

The rearrangement joins TRBV9 to TRBJ1-2; 7 bases agree with TRBD1. Germline CDR1 and CDR2: SGDLS and YYNGEE. The ends lost 3 bases at V and 7 bases at J; junction bases unmatched: 6. The CDR3 spans 13 residues. The CDR3 loop reads CASSAGTAGGYTF. The DNA of the CDR3 is TGTGCCAGCAGCGCAGGGACAGCCGGTGGCTACACCTTC.

This chain connects TRBV10-3 to TRBJ2-7, with 9 bases that match TRBD1. The germline CDR1 and CDR2 sequences are ENHRY and SYGVKD. The CDR3 totals 13 residues. V lost 10 bases and J lost 0; bases outside the gene matches: 4. CDR3 sequence reads: CATGQGFSYEQYF. For the CDR3, the DNA is TGTGCCACGGGACAGGGTTTCTCCTACGAGCAGTACTTC.

This rearrangement joins TRBV29-1 to TRBJ2-1, with D tentatively TRBD1 (6 bases). Trimming stripped 0 bases from V and 0 bases from J, with 12 bases between. Looked up from germline, CDR1 is SQVTM and CDR2 is ANQGSEA. The CDR3 has 16 amino acids. The CDR3 loop is CSVEEDRGSSYNEQFF. Here the CDR3 DNA reads TGCAGCGTTGAAGAGGATAGGGGGAGCTCCTACAATGAGCAGTTCTTC.

The chain carries TRBV15 and TRBJ1-2; 7 positions agree with TRBD1. This CDR3 has 15 amino acids. Looked up from germline, CDR1 is LNHNV and CDR2 is YYDKDF (reference sequence). Trimming removed 3 bases from V and 5 bases from J; junction bases left unmatched: 9. CDR3 residues: CATSRNRDSVYGYTF. Here the CDR3 DNA reads TGTGCCACCAGCAGGAACCGGGACAGTGTTTATGGCTACACCTTC.

The rearrangement uses TRBV5-1 and TRBJ2-7; D is possibly TRBD1 (6 bases). The CDR3 sequence is 15 residues long. Trimming took off 4 bases at V and 4 bases at J, with 18 bases between the two ends. Germline values: CDR1 SGHRS, CDR2 YFSETQ. This CDR3 is CASSPLGVGGYEQYF. DNA for the CDR3: TGCGCCAGCAGCCCCCTAGGGGTAGGGGGTTACGAGCAGTACTTC.

The chain is built from TRBV2 and TRBJ1-1, with 7 bases aligning to TRBD1. V lost 5 bases and J lost 5; bases outside the gene matches: 14. CDR3 length: 16 amino acids. From germline, CDR1 is SNHLY and CDR2 FYNNEI. CDR3 amino acids: CASSQETGILGTEAFF. CDR3 bases: TGTGCCAGCAGTCAAGAGACAGGGATCTTGGGAACTGAAGCTTTCTTT.

The chain joins TRBV28 to TRBJ1-5, with TRBD1 matching 7 bases. Per the germline V gene, CDR1 is MDHEN and CDR2 is SYDVKM. V dropped 2 bases and J dropped 5; count of bases not matched to a gene: 6. The CDR3 contains 15 residues. CDR3 loop: CASSLPDREYQPQHF. As DNA, the CDR3 is TGTGCCAGCAGTTTACCCGACAGGGAATATCAGCCCCAGCATTTT.

The gene calls are TRBV6-1 and TRBJ2-7; 7 nucleotides align to TRBD1. V trimming: 2 bases; J trimming: 0 bases; junction bases outside the gene matches: 10. CDR1 is MNHNS and CDR2 is SASEGT in the germline V gene. CDR3 length: 17 residues. In DNA form, the CDR3 reads TGTGCCAGCAGTGAACTAACAGGGGCATACAGCTCCTACGAGCAGTACTTC. This translates into CASSELTGAYSSYEQYF.

The chain is built from TRBV2 and TRBJ1-1; 10 bases are shared with TRBD1. The CDR3 extends over 14 amino acids. Trimming cost V 6 bases and J 3 bases; bases outside gene matches: 4. Germline V lookup: CDR1 SNHLY, CDR2 FYNNEI. The CDR3 protein is CASSHGTGDTEAFF. In DNA form, the CDR3 reads TGTGCCAGCAGCCATGGGACAGGGGACACTGAAGCTTTCTTT.

This sequence joins TRBV10-2 and TRBJ1-2; D gene uncertain. CDR1 and CDR2 (germline): WSHSY, SAAADI. Trimming stripped 5 bases from V and 7 bases from J, with 14 bases between. The CDR3 contains 13 residues. The CDR3 loop reads CASSPGSLSGYTF. For the CDR3, the DNA is TGCGCCAGCAGTCCCGGGTCGCTGTCTGGCTACACCTTC.

This chain connects TRBV28 to TRBJ1-2; no clear D. The CDR3 totals 14 residues. V lost 6 bases to trimming and J lost 0 bases, with 11 bases between them. Germline loops: CDR1 MDHEN, CDR2 SYDVKM. The CDR3 sequence: CASRGPRANYGYTF. For the CDR3, the DNA is TGTGCCAGCAGGGGCCCCCGAGCTAACTATGGCTACACCTTC.

Remarks on this clone: The same CDR3 can be traced to other DNA sequences in this sample. The chain uses TRBV28 and TRBJ1-6; 7 positions match TRBD1. This CDR3 contains 14 residues. V trimming: 3 bases; J trimming: 7 bases; junction bases outside the gene matches: 3. Germline loops: CDR1 MDHEN, CDR2 SYDVKM. The CDR3 region is CASSFLQGNSPLHF. CDR3 coding DNA: TGTGCCAGCAGTTTCTTACAGGGGAATTCACCCCTCCACTTT.

DNA for the CDR3: TGTGCCAGCAGTTTATCAGCGGGGGATGGTTCGTATGGCTACACCTTC. It encodes CASSLSAGDGSYGYTF. The rearrangement uses TRBV27 and TRBJ1-2; D is possibly TRBD1 (5 bases). Germline V gene lookup returns CDR1 MNHEY and CDR2 SMNVEV (reference sequence). The CDR3 has 16 amino acids. V lost 0 bases, J lost 5 bases, and 16 bases lay in between.

This chain uses TRBV3-1 (or the pseudogene TRBV3-2) with TRBJ1-1; weak D call: TRBD1 (6 bases). V was clipped by 4 bases and J by 5 bases, with 17 bases between them. Per the germline V gene, CDR1 is LGHDT and CDR2 is YNNKEL (reference sequence). The CDR3 runs to 15 residues. In DNA form, the CDR3 reads TGTGCCAGCAGCCCTAAGGCAGGGGCTTTTACTGAAGCTTTCTTT. It is translated as CASSPKAGAFTEAFF.